This T cell receptor beta chain originates from a study of CD4 T cells in relation to SARS-CoV-2 and coronaviruses. In regard to this clone: Its antigen is still unknown.

The unexposed donors gave CD4+ T cells in about 2010-2019, prior to COVID-19. Isolation of CD4+ T cells took place after nine to ten days in culture. Libraries were prepared by immunoSEQ multiplex PCR; TCRdb keeps only in-frame clonotypes and omits some of them. The sample shows tens of thousands of clones, about 78% of them seen only once. The CDR3 runs to 15 residues. J gave up 7 bases and V 9 bases, and 14 bases lay outside the gene matches. CDR1 LNHDA and CDR2 SQIVND come from the germline V gene (reference sequence). The material sequenced was CD4+ T cells from PBMCs, cultured in vitro. V gene TRBV19 combines with J gene TRBJ1-1; the match to TRBD1 covers 10 bases. The sequence derives from a human donor in good health. In DNA form, the CDR3 reads TGTGCCAGCGCCCCTTCCGGGACAGGGGTGGGTGAAGCTTTCTTT. Protein product: CASAPSGTGVGEAFF.